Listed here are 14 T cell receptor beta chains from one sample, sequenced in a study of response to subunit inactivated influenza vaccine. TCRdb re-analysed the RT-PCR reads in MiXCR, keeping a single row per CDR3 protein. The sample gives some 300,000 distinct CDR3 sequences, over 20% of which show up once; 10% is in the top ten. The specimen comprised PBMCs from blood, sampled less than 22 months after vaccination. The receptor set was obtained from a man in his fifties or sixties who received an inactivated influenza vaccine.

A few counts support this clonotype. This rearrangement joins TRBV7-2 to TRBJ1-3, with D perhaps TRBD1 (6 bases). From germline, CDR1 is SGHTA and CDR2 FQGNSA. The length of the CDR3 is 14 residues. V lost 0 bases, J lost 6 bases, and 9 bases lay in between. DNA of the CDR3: TGTGCCAGCAGCTTAGCCACAGGGCAAAACACCATATATTTT. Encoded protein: CASSLATGQNTIYF.

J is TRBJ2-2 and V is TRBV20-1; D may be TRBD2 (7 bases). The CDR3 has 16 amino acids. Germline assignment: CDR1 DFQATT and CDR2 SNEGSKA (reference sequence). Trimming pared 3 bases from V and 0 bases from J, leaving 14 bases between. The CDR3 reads CSARRGGGANTGELFF. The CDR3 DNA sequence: TGCAGTGCTAGGCGGGGAGGGGGAGCGAACACCGGGGAGCTGTTTTTT.

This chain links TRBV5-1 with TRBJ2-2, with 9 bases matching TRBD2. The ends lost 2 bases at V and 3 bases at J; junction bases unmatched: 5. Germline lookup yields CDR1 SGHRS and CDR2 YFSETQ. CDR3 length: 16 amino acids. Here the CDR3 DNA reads TGCGCCAGCAGCTTTCTAGCGGGAAGACACACCGGGGAGCTGTTTTTT. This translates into CASSFLAGRHTGELFF.

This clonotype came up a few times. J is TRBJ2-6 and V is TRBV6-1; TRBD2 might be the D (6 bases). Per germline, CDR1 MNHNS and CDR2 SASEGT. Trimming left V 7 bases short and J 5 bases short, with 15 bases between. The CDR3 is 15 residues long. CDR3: CASTQVGGRANVLTF. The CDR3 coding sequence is TGTGCCAGCACCCAGGTCGGGGGTAGGGCCAACGTCCTGACTTTC.

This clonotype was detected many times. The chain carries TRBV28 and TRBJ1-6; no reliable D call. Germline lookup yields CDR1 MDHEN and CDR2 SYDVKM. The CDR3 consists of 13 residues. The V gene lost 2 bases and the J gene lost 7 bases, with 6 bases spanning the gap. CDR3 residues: CASSLNPNSPLHF. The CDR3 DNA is TGTGCCAGCAGTTTAAATCCGAATTCACCCCTCCACTTT.

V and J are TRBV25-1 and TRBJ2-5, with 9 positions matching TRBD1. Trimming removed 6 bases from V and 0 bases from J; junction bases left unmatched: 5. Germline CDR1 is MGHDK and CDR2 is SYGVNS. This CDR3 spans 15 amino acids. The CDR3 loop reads CASRDRGHDQETQYF. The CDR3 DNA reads TGTGCCAGCAGGGACAGGGGTCACGACCAAGAGACCCAGTACTTC.

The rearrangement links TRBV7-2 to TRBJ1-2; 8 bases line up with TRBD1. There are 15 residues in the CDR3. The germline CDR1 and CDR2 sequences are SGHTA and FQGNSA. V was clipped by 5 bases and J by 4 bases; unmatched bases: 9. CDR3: CASSPIDRGAYGYTF. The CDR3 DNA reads TGTGCCAGCAGCCCAATAGACAGGGGCGCCTATGGCTACACCTTC.

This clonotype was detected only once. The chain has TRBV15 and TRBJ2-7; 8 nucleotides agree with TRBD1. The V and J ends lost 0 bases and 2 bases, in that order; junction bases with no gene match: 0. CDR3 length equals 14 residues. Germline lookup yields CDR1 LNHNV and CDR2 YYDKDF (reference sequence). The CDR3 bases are TGTGCCACCAGCAGAGACAGGGGGCCCTACGAGCAGTACTTC. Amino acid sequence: CATSRDRGPYEQYF.

The CDR3 region is CASSQVAGTELLNQPQHF. The DNA for the CDR3 is TGCGCCAGCAGCCAAGTCGCTGGGACAGAACTACTAAATCAGCCCCAGCATTTT. V is TRBV4-1 and J is TRBJ1-5, with 7 bases aligning to TRBD1. CDR3 length equals 18 residues. CDR1 is MGHRA and CDR2 is YSYEKL in the germline V gene. The J segment lost 4 bases and the V segment lost 1 base, leaving 13 bases of the junction unmatched.

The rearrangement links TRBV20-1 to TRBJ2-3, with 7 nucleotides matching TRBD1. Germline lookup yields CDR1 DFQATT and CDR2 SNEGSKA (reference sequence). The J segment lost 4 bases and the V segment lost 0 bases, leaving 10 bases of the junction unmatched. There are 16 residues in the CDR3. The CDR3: CSARDVGGLNADTQYF. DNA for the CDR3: TGCAGTGCTAGAGATGTAGGGGGCTTAAACGCAGATACGCAGTATTTT.

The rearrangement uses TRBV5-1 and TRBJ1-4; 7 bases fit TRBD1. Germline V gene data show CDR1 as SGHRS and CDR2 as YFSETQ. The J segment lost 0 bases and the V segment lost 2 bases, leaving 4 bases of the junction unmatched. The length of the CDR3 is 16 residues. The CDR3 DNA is TGCGCCAGCAGCTTCGGGACAGTTGCAACTAATGAAAAACTGTTTTTT. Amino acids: CASSFGTVATNEKLFF.

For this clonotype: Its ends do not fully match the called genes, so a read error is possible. The CDR3 reads CASSPLLQGAFGNAIYF. The CDR3 DNA is TGTGCCAGCAGTCCTCTTCTACAGGGGGCGTTCGGAAACGCCATATATTTT. This chain uses TRBV27 with TRBJ1-3; 9 nucleotides align to TRBD1. Germline V lookup: CDR1 MNHEY, CDR2 SMNVEV (reference sequence). The CDR3 spans 17 residues.

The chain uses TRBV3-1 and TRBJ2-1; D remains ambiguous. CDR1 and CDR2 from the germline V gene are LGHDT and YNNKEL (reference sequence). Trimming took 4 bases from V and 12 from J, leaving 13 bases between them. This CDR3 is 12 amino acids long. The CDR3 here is CASSLHPGGQFF. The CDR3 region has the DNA TGTGCCAGCAGCCTCCACCCCGGTGGGCAGTTCTTC.

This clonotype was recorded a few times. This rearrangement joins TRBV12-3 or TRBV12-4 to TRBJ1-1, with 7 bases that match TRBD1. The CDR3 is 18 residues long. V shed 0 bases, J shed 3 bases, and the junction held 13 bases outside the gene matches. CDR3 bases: TGTGCCAGCAGTTTAGCACCAGGGGGAACGAGACGGGACACTGAAGCTTTCTTT. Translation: CASSLAPGGTRRDTEAFF.